These T cell receptor beta chains were read from a single sample in a study of identical twins. TCRdb ran MiXCR on the 5' RACE reads and lists one entry per CDR3 protein. Here the sample spans about 530,000 distinct CDR3 sequences, more than 20% being singletons. The sample was also reused in another study, on yellow fever vaccine responses in identical twins.

The sample was CD4+ T cells sorted from blood. The origin of the receptors is a woman between 18 and 30 years old in good health. CDR3s include the opening cysteine and the closing phenylalanine or tryptophan. A D gene is named only where the DNA matches it firmly. For some rows the clone size is stated as once, few or many, or as a class when expanded; others skip it.

J: TRBJ2-2; V: TRBV24-1; D: .; size: .; DNA: TGTGCCACCAGTGATCACAGATTCCACACCGGGGAGCTGTTTTTT; CDR3: CATSDHRFHTGELFF
J: TRBJ2-5; V: TRBV11-2; D: .; size: few; DNA: TGTGCCAGCACCCGCAGACCTCTACAAGAGACCCAGTACTTC; CDR3: CASTRRPLQETQYF
J: TRBJ2-5; V: TRBV29-1; D: TRBD2; size: few; DNA: TGCAGCGTGACTAGCGGGAGTGGGGGCGAGACCCAGTACTTC; CDR3: CSVTSGSGGETQYF
J: TRBJ1-1; V: TRBV11-2; D: .; size: few; DNA: TGTGCCAGCAGCTTGGTTCGGAAGAACACTGAAGCTTTCTTT; CDR3: CASSLVRKNTEAFF
J: TRBJ2-1; V: TRBV5-1; D: .; size: few; DNA: TGCGCCAGCAGCTTAGGAACTTCTAGCGATAAGCAGTTCTTC; CDR3: CASSLGTSSDKQFF
J: TRBJ2-3; V: TRBV5-1; D: .; size: .; DNA: TGCGCCAGCAGCCAGGGGGGACTAGGAGCAGATACGCAGTATTTT; CDR3: CASSQGGLGADTQYF
J: TRBJ1-1; V: TRBV18; D: TRBD1; size: .; DNA: TGTGCCAGCTCGCTTGGACAGGGGGCTGGGAACACTGAAGCTTTCTTT; CDR3: CASSLGQGAGNTEAFF
J: TRBJ2-3; V: TRBV10-3; D: .; size: .; DNA: TGTGCCATCAGTCACTCGGGGGATTCCACAGATACGCAGTATTTT; CDR3: CAISHSGDSTDTQYF
J: TRBJ2-5; V: TRBV7-7; D: .; size: few; DNA: TGTGCCAGCAGCTTTAATCCGGCGCCACAAGAGACCCAGTACTTC; CDR3: CASSFNPAPQETQYF
J: TRBJ1-2; V: TRBV12-3/TRBV12-4; D: .; size: .; DNA: TGTGCCAGCAGTTTAGCGCGGAGGGATCGGGGCTACACCTTC; CDR3: CASSLARRDRGYTF
J: TRBJ1-1; V: TRBV5-8; D: .; size: .; DNA: TGTGCCAGCACCCGCGGGGAGGAGGCTGAAGCTTTCTTT; CDR3: CASTRGEEAEAFF
J: TRBJ2-1; V: TRBV4-2; D: TRBD2; size: .; DNA: TGTGCCAGCAGCCAAGGTGTAGCGGGTGCGCCGACAAGTGAGCAGTTCTTC; CDR3: CASSQGVAGAPTSEQFF
J: TRBJ1-2; V: TRBV5-1; D: .; size: few; DNA: TGCGCCAGCAGAGACATGTCCGGAGATAACTATGGCTACACCTTC; CDR3: CASRDMSGDNYGYTF
J: TRBJ2-1; V: TRBV2; D: .; size: few; DNA: TGTGCCAGCAGTGAAGCGCGCCTGGTCGACAATGAGCAGTTCTTC; CDR3: CASSEARLVDNEQFF
J: TRBJ1-1; V: TRBV18; D: .; size: few; DNA: TGTGCCAGCTCCGAACGACAGCAGAACACTGAAGCTTTCTTT; CDR3: CASSERQQNTEAFF
J: TRBJ2-1; V: TRBV7-6; D: .; size: .; DNA: TGTGCCAGCAGCTTAGGTTTGGGGGGTCTTCCGAATGAGCAGTTCTTC; CDR3: CASSLGLGGLPNEQFF
J: TRBJ2-3; V: TRBV28; D: .; size: few; DNA: TGTGCCAGCAGATCCGGGACCCCACACACGGGCACAGATACGCAGTATTTT; CDR3: CASRSGTPHTGTDTQYF
J: TRBJ2-1; V: TRBV2; D: TRBD2; size: few; DNA: TGTGCCAGCAGGTTACTAGCGGGAATTAATGAGCAGTTCTTC; CDR3: CASRLLAGINEQFF
J: TRBJ1-1; V: TRBV12-3/TRBV12-4; D: .; size: .; DNA: TGTGCCAGCAGTTTGCCTGACGCTGAAGCTTTCTTT; CDR3: CASSLPDAEAFF
J: TRBJ2-5; V: TRBV28; D: .; size: .; DNA: TGTGCCAGCAGTCCGGAACTCTGGGAGACCCAGTACTTC; CDR3: CASSPELWETQYF
J: TRBJ2-1; V: TRBV5-1; D: .; size: few; DNA: TGCGCCAGCAGCTTGGCGGGAGCCCTCTCCTACAATGAGCAGTTCTTC; CDR3: CASSLAGALSYNEQFF
J: TRBJ2-1; V: TRBV6-1; D: .; size: .; DNA: TGTGCCAGCCGAGCGCTAGCGCGGTCCTACAATGAGCAGTTCTTC; CDR3: CASRALARSYNEQFF
J: TRBJ1-5; V: TRBV12-3/TRBV12-4; D: .; size: many; DNA: TGTGCCAGCAGTAACTCGTTATCACATGGCAATCAGCCCCAGCATTTT; CDR3: CASSNSLSHGNQPQHF
J: TRBJ2-7; V: TRBV20-1; D: .; size: few; DNA: TGCAGTGCTGGGCCCTCAAACGGGCCCTACGAGCAGTACTTC; CDR3: CSAGPSNGPYEQYF
J: TRBJ2-3; V: TRBV6-2/TRBV6-3; D: .; size: few; DNA: TGTGCCAGCAGTTACTCGACCTCCACGCAGTACGGCACAGATACGCAGTATTTT; CDR3: CASSYSTSTQYGTDTQYF
J: TRBJ1-1; V: TRBV2; D: .; size: many; DNA: TGTGCCAGCAGTGACGGATGGCTGTCGGACACTGAAGCTTTCTTT; CDR3: CASSDGWLSDTEAFF
J: TRBJ2-1; V: TRBV11-3; D: .; size: .; DNA: TGTGCCAGCAGCTTACCGAAGGGCGAGCAGTTCTTC; CDR3: CASSLPKGEQFF
J: TRBJ2-7; V: TRBV3-1; D: TRBD1; size: .; DNA: TGTGCCAGCTGCCTAGCAGGGACAGGAACCTACGAGCAGTACTTC; CDR3: CASCLAGTGTYEQYF
J: TRBJ1-1; V: TRBV6-1; D: .; size: .; DNA: TGTGCCAGCAGTGAAAGGGGAGTTTGGCCTGAAGCTTTCTTT; CDR3: CASSERGVWPEAFF
J: TRBJ2-1; V: TRBV10-3; D: TRBD2; size: .; DNA: TGTGCCATCAGAGGAAGTACTAGCGGGAGTCCGAGCTCCTACAATGAGCAGTTCTTC; CDR3: CAIRGSTSGSPSSYNEQFF
J: TRBJ2-2; V: TRBV12-3/TRBV12-4; D: .; size: many; DNA: TGTGCCAGCAGTTTAGCCCTAGCGAAAACGGGGGAGCTGTTTTTT; CDR3: CASSLALAKTGELFF
J: TRBJ2-2; V: TRBV11-3; D: .; size: few; DNA: TGTGCCAGCAGCTTACTTGGGAGTAGTGGCGGGGAGCTGTTTTTT; CDR3: CASSLLGSSGGELFF
J: TRBJ1-5; V: TRBV20-1; D: .; size: few; DNA: TGCAGTGCTAGAGTGGCCGACAGACTCAATCAGCCCCAGCATTTT; CDR3: CSARVADRLNQPQHF
J: TRBJ2-2; V: TRBV7-6; D: TRBD1; size: .; DNA: TGTGCCAGCAGCTTAGCGACAGGGACGAACACCGGGGAGCTGTTTTTT; CDR3: CASSLATGTNTGELFF
J: TRBJ1-5; V: TRBV20-1; D: .; size: few; DNA: TGCAGTGGTAGGGGACCCAATCAGCCCCAGCATTTT; CDR3: CSGRGPNQPQHF
J: TRBJ2-3; V: TRBV18; D: TRBD1; size: .; DNA: TGTGCCAGCTCACCTCAGGGACAGTCGAAGACAGATACGCAGTATTTT; CDR3: CASSPQGQSKTDTQYF
J: TRBJ2-1; V: TRBV9; D: .; size: few; DNA: TGTGCCAGCAACGAGAGGGGGTCCTCCTACAATGAGCAGTTCTTC; CDR3: CASNERGSSYNEQFF
J: TRBJ2-5; V: TRBV20-1; D: .; size: few; DNA: TGCAGTGCTGTAGGGGCGGCAGTAGAAGAGACCCAGTACTTC; CDR3: CSAVGAAVEETQYF
J: TRBJ2-5; V: TRBV3-1; D: TRBD1; size: .; DNA: TGTGCCAGCAGCCAAGACCAAACAGGGGCGCGAGAGACCCAGTACTTC; CDR3: CASSQDQTGARETQYF
J: TRBJ2-2; V: TRBV4-1; D: .; size: few; DNA: TGCGCCAGCAGCCAAGAACTCGGGGAGCTGTTTTTT; CDR3: CASSQELGELFF
J: TRBJ2-1; V: TRBV20-1; D: TRBD2; size: few; DNA: TGCAGTGCTACACCCGGGACTACCAGCTCCTACAATGAGCAGTTCTTC; CDR3: CSATPGTTSSYNEQFF
J: TRBJ2-7; V: TRBV9; D: .; size: few; DNA: TGTGCCAGCAGCCCGAGCGGGCGAGGGGGGATCTCCTACGAGCAGTACTTC; CDR3: CASSPSGRGGISYEQYF
J: TRBJ2-7; V: TRBV18; D: TRBD1; size: few; DNA: TGTGCCAGCTCACCAGAGACAGGGTCGTACGAGCAGTACTTC; CDR3: CASSPETGSYEQYF
J: TRBJ2-1; V: TRBV20-1; D: .; size: few; DNA: TGCAGTGCTAGCCGGACAGCACGGGATGAGCAGTTCTTC; CDR3: CSASRTARDEQFF
J: TRBJ2-1; V: TRBV7-2; D: .; size: .; DNA: TGTGCCAGCAGCTTAGAGGGGACTCTCACCTACAATGAGCAGTTCTTC; CDR3: CASSLEGTLTYNEQFF
J: TRBJ2-3; V: TRBV7-2; D: TRBD2; size: .; DNA: TGTGCCAGCAGCACTACCGGGGCGGAGCGGGGGGGACAGTATTTT; CDR3: CASSTTGAERGGQYF